These T cell receptor beta chains were read from a single sample in a study of CD8+CD57+ T cells in acquired aplastic anemia. TCRdb fed the reads into MiXCR, producing one record per CDR3 protein. There are approximately 380,000 distinct CDR3 sequences in the sample; 65% to 75% occur only once, and 4% lies in the top ten. Source material: sorted CD4+, CD8+, or CD8+CD57+ T cells (not recorded which) from PBMCs. Receptor source: a human donor in good health, serving as a control. The CDR3 runs from the conserved cysteine through the conserved F or W. The D gene is left open where the match is weak. Clone size appears in some rows only: once, few, many, or a class for an expanded clone.

-	TRBJ1-6	TRBD1	TRBV20-1	TGCAGTGCTATGGGACAGGAAGGACCCTATTCACCCCTCCACTTT	CSAMGQEGPYSPLHF
-	TRBJ1-1	-	TRBV19	TGTGCCAGTGTCGGGTACACTGAAGCTCTCTTT	CASVGYTEALF
-	TRBJ1-2	-	TRBV12-3/TRBV12-4	TGTGCCAGCAGTTCCTCTCCAGGACGGCAAGGGTACACCTTC	CASSSSPGRQGYTF
-	TRBJ1-1	-	TRBV7-3	TGTGCCAGCAGCTTAGATCCACGGGGCGCGGGAGATACGTTT	CASSLDPRGAGDTF
many	TRBJ1-5	-	TRBV19	TGTGCCAGTAACCCGGCGGGGGGTAGCAATCAGCCCCAGCATTTT	CASNPAGGSNQPQHF
once	TRBJ2-1	TRBD1	TRBV6-1	TGTGCCAGCACCCACAGGGGGAGCTCCTACAATGAGCAGTTCTTC	CASTHRGSSYNEQFF
once	TRBJ1-2	TRBD1	TRBV7-9	TGTGCCAGCAGCTACGACAGGACAGGGGGATGTTCACCCTTC	CASSYDRTGGCSPF
many	TRBJ2-1	-	TRBV2	TGTGCCAGCATTTTAGTTCGGATGAATGAGCAGTTCTTC	CASILVRMNEQFF
-	TRBJ1-2	-	TRBV6-1	TGTGCCAGCAGTGAAGGGCTGGGCTTTACGGGCTACGCCTTC	CASSEGLGFTGYAF
few	TRBJ1-1	-	TRBV3-1	TGTGCCAGCCGAAGCTGGGGTTCTGAAGCTTTCTTT	CASRSWGSEAFF
-	TRBJ1-3	TRBD1	TRBV12-5	TGTGCTTGTAGTCAGGGACAGGACGGAAACACCATATATTTT	CACSQGQDGNTIYF
-	TRBJ2-3	-	TRBV24-1	TGTGCCACCAGCAGGGGGGCCCAGCAGTATTTT	CATSRGAQQYF
few	TRBJ1-1	-	TRBV25-1	TGTGCCACCCGAACCCCAGGGAACACTGAAGCTTTCTTT	CATRTPGNTEAFF
-	TRBJ2-3	TRBD2	TRBV5-1	TGCGCCAGCAGCCGCTCGACTAGCGGGGGACGCACAGATACGCAGTATTTT	CASSRSTSGGRTDTQYF
-	TRBJ1-2	-	TRBV7-2	TGTGCCAGTAGGTTAATCGCCACGAATGTCAACTATGGCTACACCTTC	CASRLIATNVNYGYTF
few	TRBJ1-2	-	TRBV4-1	TGCGCCAGCAGCCAAGATCTTGCGACTAAAGGGGACCGTAACTATGGCTACACCTTC	CASSQDLATKGDRNYGYTF